These 25 T cell receptor beta chains were all obtained from the same sample, sequenced in a study of blood T cells in healthy people across ages. Next came a second PCR, run for roughly 7 to 12 cycles, which used a sample-barcoded 5' primer along with a J-beta primer mix. TCRdb analysed the 5' RACE reads with MiXCR anew, one entry per CDR3 protein. Here the sample spans 1.5 million to 2 million distinct CDR3 sequences, approximately 28% being singletons. The specimen was blood. The receptors stem from a woman in her 30s in good health.

This clonotype was counted a single time. The chain couples TRBV20-1 to TRBJ2-5; TRBD1 matches at 9 bases. The J call may be wrong; the DNA end is better matched by TRBJ2-7. The germline V gene has CDR1 DFQATT and CDR2 SNEGSKA (reference sequence). This CDR3 comprises 12 residues. CDR3 nucleotide sequence: TGCAGGGCCGGGACAGGGTTTGGCGAGCAGTACTTC. Translating it yields CRAGTGFGEQYF.

This clonotype showed up just a few times. The chain joins TRBV12-3 or TRBV12-4 to TRBJ2-7, with D tentatively TRBD1 or TRBD2 (6 bases each). This CDR3 region has 14 residues. V was clipped by 3 bases and J by 3 bases, with 12 bases between them. The CDR3 nucleotides read TGTGCCAGCAGTTTTGGGGGGCCCATCTACGAGCAGTACTTC. Its protein product is CASSFGGPIYEQYF.

Of note for this clonotype: A much larger clone differs by one base, so this may be a read error. This chain connects TRBV6-6 to TRBJ2-7, with D hard to call. The germline CDR1 and CDR2 sequences are MNHNY and SVGAGI (reference sequence). The CDR3 extends over 14 amino acids. The CDR3 bases are TGTGCCGGCAGTGACACCTTGAACTCCTACGAGCAGTACTTC. Residues: CAGSDTLNSYEQYF.

This clonotype has at least ten counts. Here the CDR3 reads CSAPGRAPYEQYF. CDR3 bases: TGCAGTGCTCCAGGGCGGGCCCCCTACGAGCAGTACTTC. The genes are TRBV20-1 and TRBJ2-7; D is perhaps TRBD1 or TRBD2 (5 bases each). This CDR3 is 13 amino acids long. V was pared by 5 bases and J by 2 bases, with 13 bases between. Germline values: CDR1 DFQATT, CDR2 SNEGSKA (reference sequence).

In this sample, this clonotype turned up a few times. The DNA of the CDR3 is TGCAGTGCTCTAAGAGCGGGCCCCACCTACGAGCAGTACTTC. This codes for CSALRAGPTYEQYF. The V and J genes are TRBV20-1 and TRBJ2-7; tentative D call: TRBD2 (6 bases). V lost 5 bases to trimming and J lost 2 bases, with 16 bases between them. CDR3 size: 14 residues. Germline V CDR1 and CDR2: DFQATT, SNEGSKA (reference sequence).

The CDR3 sequence is CASSVRPGLDSYNEQFF. CDR3 bases: TGTGCCAGCAGCGTACGGCCGGGACTAGACTCCTACAATGAGCAGTTCTTC. This chain connects TRBV7-7 to TRBJ2-1; 8 nucleotides agree with TRBD2. The V segment lost 5 bases and the J segment 0 bases; nucleotides outside the gene matches: 9. This CDR3 is 17 amino acids long. Germline V lookup: CDR1 SSHAT, CDR2 FNYEAQ (reference sequence).

The chain combines TRBV20-1 with TRBJ2-1, with 11 nucleotides matching TRBD2. V gave up 6 bases and J gave up 8 bases; unmatched junction bases: 9. This CDR3 comprises 14 residues. Looked up from germline, CDR1 is DFQATT and CDR2 is SNEGSKA (reference sequence). CDR3 in DNA: TGCAGTGCCACCCATAGCGGGGGGGCCGATGAGCAGTTCTTC. It specifies CSATHSGGADEQFF.

Remarks on this clonotype: This may arise from a read error, as a much more abundant clone is one base away. The chain employs TRBV6-5 and TRBJ2-7, with TRBD1 identical over 7 bases. V lost 11 bases and J lost 6; bases outside the gene matches: 13. The CDR3 contains 13 residues. The germline gives CDR1 MNHEY, CDR2 SVGAGI. The CDR3 reads CAARRSAGGEQYF. The CDR3 DNA reads as TGTGCCGCCCGGCGCTCAGCAGGGGGCGAGCAGTACTTC.

The chain carries TRBV7-9 and TRBJ2-3; 13 bases agree with TRBD2. Germline V lookup: CDR1 SEHNR, CDR2 FQNEAQ (reference sequence). Unmatched junction bases numbered 9, after V lost 3 bases and J lost 3 bases. The CDR3 is 18 residues long. Written as DNA, the CDR3 is TGTGCCAGCAGCTTTACCGGACTAGCGGGAGTAGGGACAGATACGCAGTATTTT. Translating it yields CASSFTGLAGVGTDTQYF.

The chain couples TRBV7-6 to TRBJ1-4, with 10 bases that match TRBD1. The V segment lost 1 base and the J segment 3 bases; nucleotides outside the gene matches: 2. The germline gives CDR1 SGHVS, CDR2 FNYEAQ. This CDR3 region has 16 residues. CDR3 nucleotide sequence: TGTGCCAGCAGCTTAGGGACAGGGGGTTCTAATGAAAAACTGTTTTTT. This codes for CASSLGTGGSNEKLFF.

Ten or more counts support this clonotype. The chain recombines TRBV28 with TRBJ1-5; a possible D gene is TRBD1 (5 bases). V gave up 6 bases and J gave up 6 bases, with 15 bases separating them. Germline V gives CDR1 MDHEN, CDR2 SYDVKM. The CDR3 length is 14 residues. This CDR3 reads CASSPGGRSQPQHF. In DNA form, the CDR3 reads TGTGCCAGCAGCCCGGGGGGAAGGAGTCAGCCCCAGCATTTT. The whole variable domain, remainder taken from reference TRBV28 and TRBJ1-5, is DVKVTQSSRYLVKRTGEKVFLECVQDMDHENMFWYRQDPGLGLRLIYFSYDVKMKEKGDIPEGYSVSREKKERFSLILESASTNQTSMYLCASSPGGRSQPQHFGDGTRLSIL.

Worth noting for this clonotype: A much bigger clone sits one base away, suggesting this may be a read error. This sequence joins TRBV18 and TRBJ2-7; 14 nucleotides agree with TRBD2. The length of the CDR3 is 15 residues. Per the germline V gene, CDR1 is KGHSH and CDR2 is LQKENI. The CDR3 loop reads CVSSPGLAGDYEQYF. For the CDR3, the DNA is TGTGTCAGCTCACCGGGACTAGCGGGGGATTACGAGCAGTACTTC.

This clonotype occurred many times. The genes are TRBV7-3 and TRBJ2-1; TRBD2 aligns across 7 bases. The CDR3 sequence is 15 residues long. V gave up 0 bases and J gave up 7 bases; unmatched junction bases: 6. Germline V CDR1 and CDR2: SGHTA, FQGTGA. The CDR3 loop reads CASSLTGTKANEQFF. As DNA, the CDR3 is TGTGCCAGCAGCTTAACCGGGACTAAGGCAAATGAGCAGTTCTTC.

V is TRBV15 and J is TRBJ2-3; maybe TRBD2 (6 bases). The ends were cut back, 7 bases at V and 2 bases at J, with 10 bases in the middle. The CDR3 runs 13 residues. Germline CDR1 and CDR2: LNHNV and YYDKDF (reference sequence). The CDR3 sequence: CATTSEHTDTQYF. For the CDR3, the DNA is TGTGCCACCACTAGCGAACACACAGATACGCAGTATTTT.

This clonotype occurred a few times. The chain employs TRBV18 and TRBJ2-2; possibly TRBD2 for D (6 bases). The V end lost 3 bases, the J end lost 1 base, and 12 bases lay between the germline ends. CDR1 is KGHSH, CDR2 LQKENI, per germline. This CDR3 is 16 amino acids long. Here the CDR3 DNA reads TGTGCCAGCTCACCCTTAGCGGCGGGGAACACCGGGGAGCTGTTTTTT. This sequence encodes CASSPLAAGNTGELFF. The full variable domain, its missing parts supplied by reference TRBV18 and TRBJ2-2, is NAGVMQNPRHLVRRRGQEARLRCSPMKGHSHVYWYRQLPEEGLKFMVYLQKENIIDESGMPKERFSAEFPKEGPSILRIQQVVRGDSAAYFCASSPLAAGNTGELFFGEGSRLTVL.

The V call is TRBV5-1, the J call TRBJ1-2; 9 nucleotides agree with TRBD1. After removal of 3 bases from V and 10 bases from J, the junction contained 10 bases not matched to a gene. There are 14 residues in the CDR3. Germline loops: CDR1 SGHRS, CDR2 YFSETQ. In nucleotides, the CDR3 is TGCGCCAGCAGCTCCCTCGGGACAGGGAGCGACTACACCTTC. It encodes CASSSLGTGSDYTF.

This clonotype was counted ten times or more. The rearrangement joins TRBV7-2 to TRBJ2-4, with 8 bases lining up with TRBD2. The V gene end was trimmed by 4 bases and the J gene end by 7 bases; junction bases not matched to a gene: 9. The CDR3 is made up of 15 amino acids. CDR1 is SGHTA, CDR2 FQGNSA, per germline. CDR3 DNA: TGTGCCAGCAGCTCCGAAGCGGCTAGCGGGAACATTCAGTACTTC. This translates into CASSSEAASGNIQYF.

This clonotype showed up just a few times. The genes are TRBV4-3 and TRBJ1-2; 8 bases fit TRBD1. This CDR3 is built from 14 residues. Germline trimming cut 1 base from V and 3 bases from J; bases unmatched to any gene: 1. The V gene's germline CDR1 is LGHNA and CDR2 YSLEER. The CDR3 sequence is CASSQGQGYYGYTF. CDR3 coding DNA: TGCGCCAGCAGCCAAGGACAGGGGTACTATGGCTACACCTTC.

This clonotype was seen a few times. An end of the junction differs from the germline gene, which may be a read error. This chain joins TRBV3-1 and TRBJ2-7, with TRBD1 matching over 7 bases. The germline gives CDR1 LGHDT, CDR2 YNNKEL (reference sequence). CDR3 length: 19 amino acids. The chain's CDR3 is CASSQDLVTGPSFRYGQYF. The CDR3 bases are TGTGCCAGCAGCCAAGATCTCGTGACAGGGCCTTCCTTTCGCTACGGGCAGTACTTC.

This clonotype was seen at least ten times. The chain joins TRBV20-1 to TRBJ2-3; D perhaps matches TRBD2 (5 bases). V was shortened by 4 bases and J by 0 bases, with 11 bases between the two germline ends. CDR3 size: 14 residues. CDR1 is DFQATT and CDR2 is SNEGSKA in the germline V gene (reference sequence). CDR3 nucleotide sequence: TGCAGTGCTAATCAGTGGACTAGCACAGATACGCAGTATTTT. It translates to CSANQWTSTDTQYF.

About this clonotype: A much larger clonotype is one base distant, so this may be a read error. This chain links TRBV29-1 with TRBJ2-4; 7 nucleotides line up with TRBD2. The assigned J gene may be wrong: the sequence end matches TRBJ2-7 better. This CDR3 is built from 13 residues. Germline CDR1 is SQVTM and CDR2 is ANQGSEA. CDR3 DNA: TGCGGCGTTGAGGCGGGGGAAACCTACGAGCAGTACTTC. It is translated as CGVEAGETYEQYF.

V gene TRBV7-2 combines with J gene TRBJ2-4; D perhaps matches TRBD2 (5 bases). Germline CDR1 is SGHTA and CDR2 is FQGNSA. CDR3 length: 16 residues. V lost 5 bases, J lost 13 bases, and 27 bases lay in between. The CDR3 sequence: CASSTRAGPSYNEQYF. In DNA form, the CDR3 reads TGTGCCAGCAGCACAAGGGCGGGCCCTTCCTACAATGAGCAGTACTTC.

Only a few counts were recorded for this clonotype. The V call is TRBV4-1, the J call TRBJ1-2; the D gene is possibly TRBD1 (6 bases). The CDR3 covers 14 residues. V was cut by 4 bases and J by 7 bases, with 16 bases left in between. Germline V lookup: CDR1 MGHRA, CDR2 YSYEKL. In nucleotides, the CDR3 is TGCGCCAGCAGCCGACAACAGGGCCACGGTGGCTACACCTTC. This translates into CASSRQQGHGGYTF.

The chain uses TRBV20-1 and TRBJ2-1; maybe TRBD2 (6 bases). V lost 6 bases, J lost 6 bases, and 12 bases lay in between. Germline V gene sequence: CDR1 DFQATT, CDR2 SNEGSKA (reference sequence). There are 12 residues in the CDR3. In nucleotides, the CDR3 is TGCAGTGCATCTAATAGCGGCAATGAGCAGTTCTTC. This sequence encodes CSASNSGNEQFF.

This clonotype showed up just a few times. The chain links TRBV12-3 or TRBV12-4 to TRBJ1-4; 9 bases fit TRBD1. The V gene end was trimmed by 5 bases and the J gene end by 6 bases; junction bases not matched to a gene: 7. This CDR3 has 15 amino acids. This CDR3 is CASSTGTGRDEKLFF. Here the CDR3 DNA reads TGTGCCAGCAGTACCGGGACAGGGCGCGATGAAAAACTGTTTTTT.